This T cell receptor beta chain emerged from a study of T-cell reconstitution after alpha-beta-depleted transplantation in children. Study findings and constraints: Expanded graft clones, several hundred of them, were reportedly the source of alpha-beta T cells about two months after transplant. Elevated TCRbeta diversity at day 60 was traced, in some patients, to surviving recipient T cells and thymic progenitors. From newly produced T cells came most of the T-cell counts and diversity one year after transplant.

Construction of the TCRbeta library involved unique molecular identifiers. TCRdb passed the PCR reads through MiXCR, listing each CDR3 protein once. The data contain 250,000 to 400,000 distinct CDR3 sequences, 23% of them seen just once; the ten biggest clones take up about 10%. As concerns this clonotype: What it binds is unknown.

The TCR comes from a male patient younger than 18 who had a stem cell transplant for acute lymphoblastic leukemia, so the T cells may come from the graft donor. The sample in question was PBMCs, mostly from graft donor cells, obtained 180 days after TCRalphabeta/CD19-depleted stem cell transplant.

Here the CDR3 DNA reads TGCAGCGTTGAAATGGGGGTTCAGTACTTC. It is translated as CSVEMGVQYF. The rearrangement uses TRBV29-1 and TRBJ2-7, with D perhaps assigned TRBD1 or TRBD2 (5 bases each). The CDR3 has 10 residues. Germline V gene data show CDR1 as SQVTM and CDR2 as ANQGSEA. V was shortened by 2 bases and J by 10 bases, with 9 bases between the two germline ends.